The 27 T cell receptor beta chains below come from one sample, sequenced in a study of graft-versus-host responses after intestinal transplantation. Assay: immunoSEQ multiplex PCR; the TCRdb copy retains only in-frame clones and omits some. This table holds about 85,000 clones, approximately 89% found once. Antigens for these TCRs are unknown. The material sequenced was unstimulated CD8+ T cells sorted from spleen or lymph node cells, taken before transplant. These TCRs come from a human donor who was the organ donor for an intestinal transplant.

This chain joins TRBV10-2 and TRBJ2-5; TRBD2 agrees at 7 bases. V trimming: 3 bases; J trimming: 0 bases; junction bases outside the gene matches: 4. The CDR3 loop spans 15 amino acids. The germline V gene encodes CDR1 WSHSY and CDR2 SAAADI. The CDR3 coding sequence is TGCGCCAGCAGTGAAGGTAGCGGGTACCAAGAGACCCAGTACTTC. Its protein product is CASSEGSGYQETQYF.

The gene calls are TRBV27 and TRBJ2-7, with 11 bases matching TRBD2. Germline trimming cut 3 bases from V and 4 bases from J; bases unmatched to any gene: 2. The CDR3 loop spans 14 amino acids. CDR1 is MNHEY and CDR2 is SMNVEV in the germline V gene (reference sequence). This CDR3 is CASSFGTSGYEQYF. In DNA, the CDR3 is TGTGCCAGCAGTTTCGGGACTAGCGGATACGAGCAGTACTTC.

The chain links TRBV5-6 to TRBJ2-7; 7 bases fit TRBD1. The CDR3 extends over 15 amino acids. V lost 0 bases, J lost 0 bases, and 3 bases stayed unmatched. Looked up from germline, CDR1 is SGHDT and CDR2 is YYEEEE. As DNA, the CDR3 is TGTGCCAGCAGCTTGGCCGGGACAGTCTCCTACGAGCAGTACTTC. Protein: CASSLAGTVSYEQYF.

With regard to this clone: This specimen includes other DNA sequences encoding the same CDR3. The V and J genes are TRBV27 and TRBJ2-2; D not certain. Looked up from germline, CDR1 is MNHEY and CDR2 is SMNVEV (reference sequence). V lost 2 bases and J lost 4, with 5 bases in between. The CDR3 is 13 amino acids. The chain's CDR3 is CASSLGGTGELFF. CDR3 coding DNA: TGTGCCAGCAGTTTAGGTGGCACCGGGGAGCTGTTTTTT.

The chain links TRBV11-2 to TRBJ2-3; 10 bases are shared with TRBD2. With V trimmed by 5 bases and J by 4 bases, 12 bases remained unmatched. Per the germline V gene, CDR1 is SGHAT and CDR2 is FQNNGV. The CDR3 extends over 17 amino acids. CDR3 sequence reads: CASSNLRLAGVPDTQYF. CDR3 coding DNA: TGTGCCAGCAGCAACCTGCGCCTAGCGGGAGTACCAGATACGCAGTATTTT.

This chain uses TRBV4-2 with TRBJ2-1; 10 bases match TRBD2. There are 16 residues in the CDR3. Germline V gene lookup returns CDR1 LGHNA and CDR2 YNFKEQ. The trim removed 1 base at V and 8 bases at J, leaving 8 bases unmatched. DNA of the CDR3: TGTGCCAGCAGCCAAGGACAGCGGGAGGGCCCGTATGAGCAGTTCTTC. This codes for CASSQGQREGPYEQFF.

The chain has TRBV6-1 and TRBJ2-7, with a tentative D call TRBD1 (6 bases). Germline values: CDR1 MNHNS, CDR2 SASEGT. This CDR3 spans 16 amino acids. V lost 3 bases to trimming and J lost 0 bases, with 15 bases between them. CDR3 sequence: CASSDPQGRLSYEQYF. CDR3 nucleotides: TGTGCCAGCAGTGACCCCCAGGGGCGGCTCTCCTACGAGCAGTACTTC.

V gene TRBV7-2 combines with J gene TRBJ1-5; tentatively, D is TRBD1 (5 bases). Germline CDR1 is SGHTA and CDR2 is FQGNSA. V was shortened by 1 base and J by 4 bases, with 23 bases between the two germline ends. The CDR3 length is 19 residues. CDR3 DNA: TGTGCCAGCAGCTTAGTGGGGGAGTTAGACAGATACTATAATCAGCCCCAGCATTTT. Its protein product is CASSLVGELDRYYNQPQHF.

CDR3 sequence: CAISETQGPEKLFF. CDR3 sequence (DNA): TGTGCCATCAGTGAGACACAGGGGCCTGAAAAACTGTTTTTT. This rearrangement joins TRBV10-3 to TRBJ1-4, with TRBD1 matching 7 bases. The CDR3 has 14 amino acids. Per germline, CDR1 ENHRY and CDR2 SYGVKD. The ends lost 2 bases at V and 7 bases at J; junction bases unmatched: 4.

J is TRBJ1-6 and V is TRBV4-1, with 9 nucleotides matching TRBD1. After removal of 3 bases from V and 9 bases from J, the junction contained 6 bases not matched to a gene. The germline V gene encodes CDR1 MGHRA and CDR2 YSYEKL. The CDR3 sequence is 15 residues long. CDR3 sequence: CASSQVQGASSPLHF. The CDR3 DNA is TGCGCCAGCAGCCAGGTACAGGGGGCGAGTTCACCCCTCCACTTT.

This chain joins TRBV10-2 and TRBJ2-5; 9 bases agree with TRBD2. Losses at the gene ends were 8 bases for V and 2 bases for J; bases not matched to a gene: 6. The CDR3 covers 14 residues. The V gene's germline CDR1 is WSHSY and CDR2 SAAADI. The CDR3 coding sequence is TGCGCCAGCTGGCTGGCGGGGGGGCAAGAGACCCAGTACTTC. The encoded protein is CASWLAGGQETQYF.

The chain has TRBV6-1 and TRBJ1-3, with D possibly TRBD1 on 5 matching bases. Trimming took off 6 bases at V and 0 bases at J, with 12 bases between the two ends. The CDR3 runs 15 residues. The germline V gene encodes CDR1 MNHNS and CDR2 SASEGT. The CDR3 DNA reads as TGTGCCAGCAGAGCAACCGGGGCCTCTGGAAACACCATATATTTT. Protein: CASRATGASGNTIYF.

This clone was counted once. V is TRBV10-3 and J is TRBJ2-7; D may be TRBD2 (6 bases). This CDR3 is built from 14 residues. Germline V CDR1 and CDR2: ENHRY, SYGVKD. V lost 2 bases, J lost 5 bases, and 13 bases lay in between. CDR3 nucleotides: TGTGCCATCAGTGAGGACAGACCGGGGGACGAGCAGTACTTC. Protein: CAISEDRPGDEQYF.

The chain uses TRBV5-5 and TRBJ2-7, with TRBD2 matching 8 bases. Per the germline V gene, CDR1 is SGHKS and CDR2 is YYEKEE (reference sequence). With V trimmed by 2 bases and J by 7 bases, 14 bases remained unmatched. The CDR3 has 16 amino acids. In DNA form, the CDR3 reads TGTGCCAGCAGCTTCCGACTAGCGACGGGCCATCGAGAGCAGTACTTC. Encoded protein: CASSFRLATGHREQYF.

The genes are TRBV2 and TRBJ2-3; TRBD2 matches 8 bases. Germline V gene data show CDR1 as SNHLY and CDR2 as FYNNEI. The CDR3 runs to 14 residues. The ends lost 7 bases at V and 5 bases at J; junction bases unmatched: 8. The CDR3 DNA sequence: TGTGCCAGCATCAGGACTAGCTTCGAAGATACGCAGTATTTT. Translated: CASIRTSFEDTQYF.

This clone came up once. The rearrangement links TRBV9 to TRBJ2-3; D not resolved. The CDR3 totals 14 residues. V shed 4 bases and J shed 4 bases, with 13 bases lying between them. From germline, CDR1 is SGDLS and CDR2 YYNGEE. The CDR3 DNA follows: TGTGCCAGCAGCCCCCCGGTCCGTCCAGATACGCAGTATTTT. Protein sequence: CASSPPVRPDTQYF.

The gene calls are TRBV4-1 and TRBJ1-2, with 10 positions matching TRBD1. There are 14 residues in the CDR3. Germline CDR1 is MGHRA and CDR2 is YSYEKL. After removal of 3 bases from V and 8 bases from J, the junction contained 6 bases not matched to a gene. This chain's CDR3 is CASSHPTGGEGYTF. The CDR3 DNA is TGCGCCAGCAGCCATCCGACAGGGGGCGAAGGCTACACCTTC.

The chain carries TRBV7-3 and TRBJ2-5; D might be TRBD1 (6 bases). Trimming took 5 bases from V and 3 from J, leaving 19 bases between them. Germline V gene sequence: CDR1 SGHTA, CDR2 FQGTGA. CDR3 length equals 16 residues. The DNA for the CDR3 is TGTGCCAGCAGCCCGACGCCGGGACAATTCGAAGAGACCCAGTACTTC. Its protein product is CASSPTPGQFEETQYF.

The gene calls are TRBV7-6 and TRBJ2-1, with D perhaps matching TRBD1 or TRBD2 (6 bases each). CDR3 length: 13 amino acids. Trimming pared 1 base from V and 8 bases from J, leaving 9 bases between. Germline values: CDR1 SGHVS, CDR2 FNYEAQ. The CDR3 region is CASSLEGGHEQFF. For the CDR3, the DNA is TGTGCCAGCAGCTTAGAGGGGGGCCATGAGCAGTTCTTC.

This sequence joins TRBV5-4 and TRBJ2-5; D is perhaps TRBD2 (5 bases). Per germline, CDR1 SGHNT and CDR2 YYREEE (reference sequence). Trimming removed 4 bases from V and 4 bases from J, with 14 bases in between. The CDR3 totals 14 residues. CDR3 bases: TGTGCCAGCAGCCCGGAGGTTCTTAGAGAGACCCAGTACTTC. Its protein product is CASSPEVLRETQYF.

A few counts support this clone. The CDR3 coding sequence is TGTGCCAGCAGCTTAAGTCTAGGGGGGGATGAGCAGTTCTTC. It is translated as CASSLSLGGDEQFF. The V gene is TRBV7-9, the J gene TRBJ2-1, with D possibly being TRBD2 (7 bases). Germline assignment: CDR1 SEHNR and CDR2 FQNEAQ (reference sequence). This CDR3 contains 14 residues. V dropped 2 bases and J dropped 8 bases, with 13 bases sitting between them.

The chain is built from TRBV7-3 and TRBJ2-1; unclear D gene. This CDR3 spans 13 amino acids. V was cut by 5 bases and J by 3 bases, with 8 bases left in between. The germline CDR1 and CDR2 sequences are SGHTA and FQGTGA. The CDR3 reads CASSPPDYNEQFF. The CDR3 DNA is TGTGCCAGCAGCCCGCCGGACTACAATGAGCAGTTCTTC.

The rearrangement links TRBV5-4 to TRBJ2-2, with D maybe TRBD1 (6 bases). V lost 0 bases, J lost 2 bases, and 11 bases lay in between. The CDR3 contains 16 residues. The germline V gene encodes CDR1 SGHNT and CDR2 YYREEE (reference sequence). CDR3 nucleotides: TGTGCCAGCAGCTTGGGAGGGGGAACTAACACCGGGGAGCTGTTTTTT. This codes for CASSLGGGTNTGELFF.

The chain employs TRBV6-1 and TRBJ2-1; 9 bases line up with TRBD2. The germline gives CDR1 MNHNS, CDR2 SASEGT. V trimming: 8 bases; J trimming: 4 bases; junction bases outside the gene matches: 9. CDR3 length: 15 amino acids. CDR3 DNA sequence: TGTGCCAGCCGTCCCGCGGGGGGGGCTTACAATGAGCAGTTCTTC. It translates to CASRPAGGAYNEQFF.

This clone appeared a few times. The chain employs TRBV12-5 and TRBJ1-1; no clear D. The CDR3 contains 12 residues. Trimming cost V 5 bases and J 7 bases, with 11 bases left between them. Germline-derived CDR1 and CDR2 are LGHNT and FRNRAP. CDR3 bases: TGTGCTAGTGGTGTCGGTAAGATTGAAGCTTTCTTT. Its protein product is CASGVGKIEAFF. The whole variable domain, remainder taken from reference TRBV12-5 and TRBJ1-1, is DARVTQTPRHKVTEMGQEVTMRCQPILGHNTVFWYRQTMMQGLELLAYFRNRAPLDDSGMPKDRFSAEMPDATLATLKIQPSEPRDSAVYFCASGVGKIEAFFGQGTRLTVV.

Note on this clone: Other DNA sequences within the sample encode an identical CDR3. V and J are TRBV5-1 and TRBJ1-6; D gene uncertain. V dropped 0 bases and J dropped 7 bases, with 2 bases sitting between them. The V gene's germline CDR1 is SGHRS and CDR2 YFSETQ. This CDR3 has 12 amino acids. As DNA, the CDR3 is TGCGCCAGCAGCTTGGACAATTCACCCCTCCACTTT. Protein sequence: CASSLDNSPLHF.

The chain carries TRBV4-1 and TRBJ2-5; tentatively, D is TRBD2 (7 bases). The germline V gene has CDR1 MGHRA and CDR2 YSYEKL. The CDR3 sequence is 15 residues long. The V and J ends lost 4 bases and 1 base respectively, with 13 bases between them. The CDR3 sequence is CASSPSGGGQETQYF. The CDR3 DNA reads TGCGCCAGCAGCCCTTCGGGGGGCGGCCAAGAGACCCAGTACTTC.